The entry below describes one T cell receptor (beta chain). The germline gives CDR1 MNHEY, CDR2 SMNVEV (reference sequence). Trimming at V came to 6 bases and at J to 10 bases, leaving 14 bases not matched to a gene. The length of the CDR3 is 15 residues. Sequenced by immunoSEQ multiplex PCR; TCRdb stores in-frame clones only, minus some. In the table there are roughly 2,000,000 clones, about 94% of which are singletons. These data originate in a study of shared clonotypes between healthy human individuals. Only CD45RO-negative cells positively selected for CCR7 counted as naive CD8 cells, so terminally differentiated effector memory CD45RA+ cells were excluded.

This rearrangement joins TRBV27 to TRBJ2-1; 8 bases fit TRBD2. The source of this sequence is a man younger than 30 in good health. Sequenced sample: naive CD8+ T cells sorted from blood. DNA for the CDR3: TGTGCCAGCAGCCGGGGGGGGGCACCAGGAGTCGAGCAGTTCTTC. As protein: CASSRGGAPGVEQFF.